This record looks at one T cell receptor beta chain sequence and its context. The antigen it binds to is not known. No much larger clonotype is one base removed from it; base qualities were not supplied. This sample stems from a study of graft-versus-host responses after intestinal transplantation (dated by TCRdb to the early 2020s). A note on the overall study: The transplants that recipients got were multivisceral, liver-intestinal, or isolated intestinal. A cohort of about 26 intestinal transplant recipients, including one retransplant, was enrolled, and a few patients lacking pretransplant specimens were excluded. All recipients received anti-thymocyte globulin induction followed by maintenance tacrolimus and steroids for approximately 3 years. Rather than being sequenced by the commercial service, samples from three later patients were sequenced in-house on an Illumina MiSeq and processed with MiXCR. Bulk TCR-beta CDR3 sequencing was used to track graft-versus-host and host-versus-graft alloreactive T cell clones in the graft, circulation and bone marrow after intestinal transplantation. Alloreactive clones were identified by sequencing pre-transplant mixed lymphocyte reaction products and comparing them with unstimulated pre-transplant donor and recipient T cells. A peak of at least 4% donor T cells among recipient peripheral blood mononuclear cells was the definition used for donor T cell macrochimerism. Study-level results and caveats: GvH clones were detected in recipient bone marrow, and some of these GvH clones were observed earlier in ileal mucosa or blood, consistent with an intestinal mucosal origin. The relatively low number and heterogeneity of intestinal transplant patients limited the conclusions. Early after transplant, peak levels of circulating GvH clones were found to be associated with declines in HvG clones. In the allografts of patients with donor T cell macrochimerism, GvH to HvG T cell clonal ratios were high.

Blood samples were collected up to 4 times in the first month after transplant and then at least monthly when available. Relative to germline, V is 4 bases shorter and J is 2 bases shorter, with 15 bases between their ends. Via the germline V gene (reference sequence), CDR1 is MNHEY and CDR2 SMNVEV. There are 15 amino acids in the CDR3, from cysteine to phenylalanine inclusive. Solely the CDR3 DNA is kept, with 45 bases framed from the first base. Receptor amplification or capture employed the immunoSEQ multiplex PCR assay. For most patients, high-throughput TCR-beta CDR3 sequencing of genomic DNA was performed by Adaptive Biotechnologies. As for the authors' bioinformatics: TCR sequencing data for approximately 17 patients were retrieved from Adaptive's ImmunoSEQ software; a few other patients were processed with MiXCR and VDJtools. CDR3 nucleotide sequences shared between donor and recipient were removed because their origin could not be assigned. To count as alloreactive, a clone needed at least 2-fold expansion over unstimulated cells and a minimum CFSE-low frequency of 0.002% (template counts) or 0.001% (read counts). Clones were considered mappable if detected in sequenced pre-transplant spleen, lymph node, or MLR CFSE-low populations of the donor or recipient. Cumulative frequency of alloreactive clones was calculated as a percentage of all sequences weighted by copy number. TCRdb obtained this table from immuneACCESS and retained in-frame rearrangements with V and J assigned. These tables miss some clones; where compared with another copy, unresolved V genes account for less than half of the shortfall, and the remainder is unexplained. V, J and clone size were drawn from that table, and D and trimming were deduced from the DNA. In all, the sample holds nearly 45,000 clones, and over 75% of those were seen once. Jointly, the top ten make up 4.4% of the sample.

This sequence originates from a human patient who received an intestinal transplant, so some T cells may come from the graft donor. Recombination connected TRBV27 to TRBJ2-7; the D gene assignment is ambiguous. The material sequenced was PBMCs, taken 524 days after transplant. The nucleotide sequence is given as TGTGCCAGCAGTTCTATCTTGCGTGGGACCTACGAGCAGTACTTC. Translated, this gives CASSSILRGTYEQYF.